This T cell receptor (beta chain) was recovered during a study of Ad26.COV2.S vaccination and SARS-CoV-2 variants. Looked up from germline, CDR1 is SEHNR and CDR2 is FQNEAQ (reference sequence). The germline V and J ends were trimmed by 3 bases and 10 bases, with 9 bases remaining between them. This CDR3 region has 11 residues. TCRdb's table, derived via immunoSEQ multiplex PCR, lists solely in-frame clones and lacks some. The data contain fewer than 400,000 clones, less than 90% of them singletons. This clone occurred a few times. As to treatment: about 20 received Ad26.COV2.S at low or high dose, single or two shots; five or six received placebo; per-sample allocation not given. Sample collection was performed on day 63 after the first vaccine or placebo injection. This Boston cohort included adults aged 18-55 years.

This clonotype was sampled from a person aged 18 to 65 who received the Ad26.COV2.S COVID-19 vaccine or a placebo. This specimen consisted of peripheral blood, obtained in a trial of Ad26.COV2.S vaccine versus placebo. The chain has TRBV7-9 and TRBJ1-2; no clear D. The CDR3 spells CASSFSVFYTF. The CDR3 nucleotides are TGTGCCAGCAGCTTTTCGGTCTTCTACACCTTC. The full variable domain, rest sourced from reference TRBV7-9 and TRBJ1-2, is DTGVSQNPRHKITKRGQNVTFRCDPISEHNRLYWYRQTLGQGPEFLTYFQNEAQLEKSRLLSDRFSAERPKGSFSTLEIQRTEQGDSAMYLCASSFSVFYTFGSGTRLTVV.